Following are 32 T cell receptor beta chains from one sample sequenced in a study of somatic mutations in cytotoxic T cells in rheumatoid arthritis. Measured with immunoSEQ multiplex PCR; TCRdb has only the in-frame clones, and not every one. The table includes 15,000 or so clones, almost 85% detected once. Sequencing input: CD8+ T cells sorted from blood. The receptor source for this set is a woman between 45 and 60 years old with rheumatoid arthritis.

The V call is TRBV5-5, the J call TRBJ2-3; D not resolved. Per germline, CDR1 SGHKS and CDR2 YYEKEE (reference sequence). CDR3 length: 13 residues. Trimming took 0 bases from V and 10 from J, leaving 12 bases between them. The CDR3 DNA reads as TGTGCCAGCAGCTTGGAAGTTGGCGGTCCGCAGTATTTT. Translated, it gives CASSLEVGGPQYF.

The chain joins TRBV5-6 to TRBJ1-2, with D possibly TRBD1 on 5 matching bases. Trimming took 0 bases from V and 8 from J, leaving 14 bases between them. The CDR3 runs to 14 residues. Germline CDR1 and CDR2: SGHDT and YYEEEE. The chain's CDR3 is CASSLEGRLRGYTF. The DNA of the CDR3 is TGTGCCAGCAGCTTGGAGGGGAGACTGAGAGGCTACACCTTC.

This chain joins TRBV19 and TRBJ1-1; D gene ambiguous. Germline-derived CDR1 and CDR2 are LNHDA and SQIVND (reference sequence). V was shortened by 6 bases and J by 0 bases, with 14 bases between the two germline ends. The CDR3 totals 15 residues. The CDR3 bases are TGTGCCAGTAGCACCCGACCGGTTATGAACACTGAAGCTTTCTTT. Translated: CASSTRPVMNTEAFF. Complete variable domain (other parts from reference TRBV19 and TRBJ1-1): DGGITQSPKYLFRKEGQNVTLSCEQNLNHDAMYWYRQDPGQGLRLIYYSQIVNDFQKGDIAEGYSVSREKKESFPLTVTSAQKNPTAFYLCASSTRPVMNTEAFFGQGTRLTVV.

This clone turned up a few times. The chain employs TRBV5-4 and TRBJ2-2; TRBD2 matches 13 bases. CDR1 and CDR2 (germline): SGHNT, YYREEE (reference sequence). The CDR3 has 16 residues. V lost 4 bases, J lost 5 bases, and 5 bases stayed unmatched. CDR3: CASSPRTSGGTGELFF. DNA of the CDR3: TGTGCCAGCAGCCCGCGGACTAGCGGGGGTACCGGGGAGCTGTTTTTT.

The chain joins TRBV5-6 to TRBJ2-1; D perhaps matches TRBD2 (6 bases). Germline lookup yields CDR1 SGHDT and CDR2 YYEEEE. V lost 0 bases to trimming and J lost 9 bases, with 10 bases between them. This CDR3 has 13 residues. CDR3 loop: CASSLVGGAEQFF. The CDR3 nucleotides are TGTGCCAGCAGCTTGGTGGGGGGAGCTGAGCAGTTCTTC.

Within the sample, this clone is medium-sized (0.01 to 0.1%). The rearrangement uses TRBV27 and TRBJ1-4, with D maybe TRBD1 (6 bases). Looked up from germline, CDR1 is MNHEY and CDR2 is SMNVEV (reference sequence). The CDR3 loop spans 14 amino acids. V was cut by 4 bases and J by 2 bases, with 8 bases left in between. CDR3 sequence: CASSSGGTNEKLFF. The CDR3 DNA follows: TGTGCCAGCAGTTCCGGGGGCACTAATGAAAAACTGTTTTTT. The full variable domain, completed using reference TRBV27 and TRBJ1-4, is EAQVTQNPRYLITVTGKKLTVTCSQNMNHEYMSWYRQDPGLGLRQIYYSMNVEVTDKGDVPEGYKVSRKEKRNFPLILESPSPNQTSLYFCASSSGGTNEKLFFGSGTQLSVL.

In DNA form, the CDR3 reads TGTGCCAGCAGCTGGACTAGCGGGACTGGTGATGAGCAGTTCTTC. This encodes CASSWTSGTGDEQFF. The chain couples TRBV7-6 to TRBJ2-1; 12 positions agree with TRBD2. CDR1 and CDR2 (germline): SGHVS, FNYEAQ. The CDR3 has 15 residues. J lost 8 bases, V lost 4 bases, and 6 bases had no gene match.

The CDR3 DNA is TGTGCTAGTGGTTTGCCCCAAGCGGGGTCCTACAATGAGCAGTTCTTC. The encoded protein is CASGLPQAGSYNEQFF. The rearrangement uses TRBV12-5 and TRBJ2-1; 7 positions match TRBD2. CDR1 LGHNT and CDR2 FRNRAP come from the germline V gene. The V and J ends lost 2 bases and 1 base, in that order; junction bases with no gene match: 5. The CDR3 has 16 amino acids.

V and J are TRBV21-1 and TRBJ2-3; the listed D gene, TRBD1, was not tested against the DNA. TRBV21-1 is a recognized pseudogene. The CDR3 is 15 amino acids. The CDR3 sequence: CASSSPGQGLDTQYF. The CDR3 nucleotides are TGTGCCAGCAGCTCCCCGGGGCAGGGGCTTGATACGCAGTATTTT.

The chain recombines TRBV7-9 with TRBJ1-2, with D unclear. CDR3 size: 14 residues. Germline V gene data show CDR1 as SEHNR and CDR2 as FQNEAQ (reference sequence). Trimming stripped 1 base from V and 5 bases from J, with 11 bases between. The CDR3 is CASSLVGGRYGYTF. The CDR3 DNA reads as TGTGCCAGCAGCTTAGTCGGAGGAAGGTATGGCTACACCTTC.

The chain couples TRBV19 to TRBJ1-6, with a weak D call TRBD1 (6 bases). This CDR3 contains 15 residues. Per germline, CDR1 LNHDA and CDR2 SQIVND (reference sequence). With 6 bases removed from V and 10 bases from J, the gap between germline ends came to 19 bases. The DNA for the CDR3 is TGTGCCAGTAGCCTTGGGGCGGGGGCTGGATCACCCCTCCACTTT. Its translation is CASSLGAGAGSPLHF.

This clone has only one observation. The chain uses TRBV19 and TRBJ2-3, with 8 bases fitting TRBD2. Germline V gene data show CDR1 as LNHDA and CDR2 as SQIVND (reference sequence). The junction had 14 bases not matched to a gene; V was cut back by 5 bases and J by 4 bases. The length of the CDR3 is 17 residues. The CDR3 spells CASSATPAGVGADTQYF. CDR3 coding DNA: TGTGCCAGTAGTGCCACCCCAGCGGGGGTCGGCGCAGATACGCAGTATTTT.

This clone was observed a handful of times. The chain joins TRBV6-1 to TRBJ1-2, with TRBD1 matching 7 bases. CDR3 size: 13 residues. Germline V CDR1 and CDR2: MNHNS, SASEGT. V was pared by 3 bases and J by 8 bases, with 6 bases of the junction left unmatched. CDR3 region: CASSETGKGGYTF. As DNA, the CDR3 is TGTGCCAGCAGTGAGACAGGGAAGGGCGGCTACACCTTC.

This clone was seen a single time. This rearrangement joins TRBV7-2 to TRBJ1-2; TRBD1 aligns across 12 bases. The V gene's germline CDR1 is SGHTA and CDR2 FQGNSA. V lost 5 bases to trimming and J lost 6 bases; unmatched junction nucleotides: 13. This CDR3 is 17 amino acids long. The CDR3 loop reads CASSQGTGGLPGHGYTF. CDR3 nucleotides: TGTGCCAGCAGCCAGGGGACAGGGGGCCTACCTGGTCATGGCTACACCTTC.

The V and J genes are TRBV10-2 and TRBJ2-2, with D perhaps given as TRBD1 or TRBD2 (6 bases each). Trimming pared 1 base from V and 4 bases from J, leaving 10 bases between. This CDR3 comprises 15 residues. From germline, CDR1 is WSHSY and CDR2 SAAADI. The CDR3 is CASSEWGASTGELFF. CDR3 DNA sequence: TGCGCCAGCAGTGAGTGGGGGGCCAGCACCGGGGAGCTGTTTTTT.

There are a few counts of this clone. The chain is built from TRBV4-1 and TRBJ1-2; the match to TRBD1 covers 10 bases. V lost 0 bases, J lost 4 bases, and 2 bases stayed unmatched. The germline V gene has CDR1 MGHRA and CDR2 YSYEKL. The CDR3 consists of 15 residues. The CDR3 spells CASSQDRTGGYGYTF. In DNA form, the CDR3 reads TGCGCCAGCAGCCAAGATCGGACAGGGGGCTATGGCTACACCTTC.

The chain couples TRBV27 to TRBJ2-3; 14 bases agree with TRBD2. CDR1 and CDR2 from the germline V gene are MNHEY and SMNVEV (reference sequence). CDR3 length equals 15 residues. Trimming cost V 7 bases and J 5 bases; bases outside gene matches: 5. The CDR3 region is CASKGLAGGRDTQYF. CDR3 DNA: TGTGCCAGCAAAGGACTAGCGGGGGGAAGAGATACGCAGTATTTT.

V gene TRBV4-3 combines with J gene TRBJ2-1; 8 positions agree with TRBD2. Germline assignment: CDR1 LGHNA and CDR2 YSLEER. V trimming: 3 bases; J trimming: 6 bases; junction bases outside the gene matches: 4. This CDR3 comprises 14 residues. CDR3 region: CASSQESGSNEQFF. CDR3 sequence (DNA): TGCGCCAGCAGCCAGGAAAGCGGGAGCAATGAGCAGTTCTTC.

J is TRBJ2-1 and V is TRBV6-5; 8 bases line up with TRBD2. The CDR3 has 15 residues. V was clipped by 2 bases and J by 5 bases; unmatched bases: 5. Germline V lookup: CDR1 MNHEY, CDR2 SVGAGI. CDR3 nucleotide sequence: TGTGCCAGCAGTTACGGATTAGCGGGAAACAATGAGCAGTTCTTC. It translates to CASSYGLAGNNEQFF.

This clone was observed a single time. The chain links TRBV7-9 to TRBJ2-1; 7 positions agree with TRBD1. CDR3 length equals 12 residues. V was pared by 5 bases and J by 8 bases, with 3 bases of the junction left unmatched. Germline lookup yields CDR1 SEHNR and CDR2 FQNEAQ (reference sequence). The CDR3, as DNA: TGTGCCAGCAGCCAAGGGGGCTATGAGCAGTTCTTC. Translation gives CASSQGGYEQFF.

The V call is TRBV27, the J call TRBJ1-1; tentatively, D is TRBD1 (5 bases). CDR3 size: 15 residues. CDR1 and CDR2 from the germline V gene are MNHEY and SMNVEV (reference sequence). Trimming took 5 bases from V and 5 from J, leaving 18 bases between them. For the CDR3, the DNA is TGTGCCAGCAGTGCTCGAGAGGGGCGCCTGACTGAAGCTTTCTTT. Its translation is CASSAREGRLTEAFF.

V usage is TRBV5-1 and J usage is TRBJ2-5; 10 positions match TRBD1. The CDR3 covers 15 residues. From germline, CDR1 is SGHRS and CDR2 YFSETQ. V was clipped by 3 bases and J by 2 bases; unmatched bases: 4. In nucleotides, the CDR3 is TGCGCCAGCAGCTGGGGGGGACAGGGGCAAGAGACCCAGTACTTC. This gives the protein CASSWGGQGQETQYF. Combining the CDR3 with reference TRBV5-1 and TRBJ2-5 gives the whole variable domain KAGVTQTPRYLIKTRGQQVTLSCSPISGHRSVSWYQQTPGQGLQFLFEYFSETQRNKGNFPGRFSGRQFSNSRSEMNVSTLELGDSALYLCASSWGGQGQETQYFGPGTRLLVL.

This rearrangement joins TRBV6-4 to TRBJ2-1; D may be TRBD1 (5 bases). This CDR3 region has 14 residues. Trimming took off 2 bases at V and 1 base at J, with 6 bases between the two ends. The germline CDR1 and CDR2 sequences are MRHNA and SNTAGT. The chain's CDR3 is CASSDRGSYNEQFF. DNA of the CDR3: TGTGCCAGCAGTGACAGGGGATCCTACAATGAGCAGTTCTTC.

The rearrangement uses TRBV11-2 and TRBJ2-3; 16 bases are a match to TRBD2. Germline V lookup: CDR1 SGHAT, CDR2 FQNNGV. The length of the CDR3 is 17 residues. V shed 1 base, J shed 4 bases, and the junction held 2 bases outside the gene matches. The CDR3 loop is CASSLAGTSGGADTQYF. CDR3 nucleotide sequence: TGTGCCAGCAGCTTAGCTGGGACTAGCGGGGGGGCAGATACGCAGTATTTT. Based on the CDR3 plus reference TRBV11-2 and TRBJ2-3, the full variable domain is EAGVAQSPRYKIIEKRQSVAFWCNPISGHATLYWYQQILGQGPKLLIQFQNNGVVDDSQLPKDRFSAERLKGVDSTLKIQPAKLEDSAVYLCASSLAGTSGGADTQYFGPGTRLTVL.

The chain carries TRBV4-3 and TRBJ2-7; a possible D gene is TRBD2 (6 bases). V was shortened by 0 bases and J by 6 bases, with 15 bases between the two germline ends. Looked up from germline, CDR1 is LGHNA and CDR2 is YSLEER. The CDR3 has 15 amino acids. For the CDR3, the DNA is TGCGCCAGCAGCCAAGATGTTATCGGGGGAGGCGAGCAGTACTTC. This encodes CASSQDVIGGGEQYF.

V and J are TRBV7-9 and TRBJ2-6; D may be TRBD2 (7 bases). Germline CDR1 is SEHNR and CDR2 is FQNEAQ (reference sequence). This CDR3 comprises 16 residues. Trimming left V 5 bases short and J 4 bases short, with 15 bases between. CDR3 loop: CASSPEGGSGANVLTF. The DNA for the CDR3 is TGTGCCAGCAGCCCCGAGGGGGGGTCAGGGGCCAACGTCCTGACTTTC.

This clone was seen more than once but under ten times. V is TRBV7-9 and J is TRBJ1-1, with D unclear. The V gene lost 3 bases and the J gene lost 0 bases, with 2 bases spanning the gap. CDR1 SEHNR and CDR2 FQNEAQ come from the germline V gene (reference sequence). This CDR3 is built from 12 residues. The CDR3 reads CASSFMNTEAFF. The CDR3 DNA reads TGTGCCAGCAGCTTCATGAACACTGAAGCTTTCTTT.

The CDR3 nucleotides read TGTGCCAGCAGTTACTTTAGCGGGACCCAAGAGACCCAGTACTTC. Translation: CASSYFSGTQETQYF. The V and J genes are TRBV6-6 and TRBJ2-5; 8 nucleotides match TRBD2. The CDR3 covers 15 residues. V was pared by 1 base and J by 1 base, with 2 bases of the junction left unmatched. In germline, CDR1 is MNHNY, CDR2 SVGAGI (reference sequence).

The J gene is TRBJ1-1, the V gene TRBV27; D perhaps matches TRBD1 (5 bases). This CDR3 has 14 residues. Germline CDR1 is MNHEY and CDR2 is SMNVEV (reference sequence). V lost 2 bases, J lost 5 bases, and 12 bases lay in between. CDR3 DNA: TGTGCCAGCAGTTTAAGGGGCATGGGAACTGAAGCTTTCTTT. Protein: CASSLRGMGTEAFF.

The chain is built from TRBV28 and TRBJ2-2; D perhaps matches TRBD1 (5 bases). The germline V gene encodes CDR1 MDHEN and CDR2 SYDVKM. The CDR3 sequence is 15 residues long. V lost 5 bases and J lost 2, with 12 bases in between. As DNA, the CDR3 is TGTGCCAGCAGTCGGAACGACAGAAACACCGGGGAGCTGTTTTTT. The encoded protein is CASSRNDRNTGELFF.

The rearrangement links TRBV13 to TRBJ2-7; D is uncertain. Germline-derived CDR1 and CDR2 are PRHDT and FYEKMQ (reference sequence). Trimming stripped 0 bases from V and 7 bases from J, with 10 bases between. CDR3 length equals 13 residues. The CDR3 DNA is TGTGCCAGCAGCTTAGGCCGGCTCTGGGAGCAGTACTTC. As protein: CASSLGRLWEQYF.

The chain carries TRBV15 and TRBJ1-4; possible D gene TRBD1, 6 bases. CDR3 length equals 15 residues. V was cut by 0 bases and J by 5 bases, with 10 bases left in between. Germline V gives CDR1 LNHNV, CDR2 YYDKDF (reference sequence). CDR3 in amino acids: CATSRERTDNEKLFF. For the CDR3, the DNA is TGTGCCACCAGCAGAGAAAGGACAGACAATGAAAAACTGTTTTTT.